The 21 T cell receptor beta chains in this list originate from one sample, sequenced in a study of cytotoxic CD8 clonotypes in ibrutinib-treated CLL. Libraries were prepared by immunoSEQ multiplex PCR; TCRdb keeps only in-frame clonotypes and omits some of them. The table has 150,000 to 250,000 clones, 55% to 85% seen once. The sequencing here drew on PBMCs, taken after 24 months of ibrutinib treatment. These receptors were obtained from a human donor with chronic lymphocytic leukemia.

This clone has only a few counts. The chain has TRBV7-3 and TRBJ2-3, with 11 bases matching TRBD2. Per the germline V gene, CDR1 is SGHTA and CDR2 is FQGTGA. Unmatched junction bases numbered 8, after V lost 4 bases and J lost 5 bases. This CDR3 has 16 amino acids. In DNA form, the CDR3 reads TGTGCCAGCAGCTCCGGACTAGCGGGCCGGGTAGATACGCAGTATTTT. It specifies CASSSGLAGRVDTQYF.

This chain connects TRBV28 to TRBJ1-5, with D unclear. Between the trimmed V and J ends, which lost 7 bases and 3 bases, there was a span of 7 bases. Germline V gene data show CDR1 as MDHEN and CDR2 as SYDVKM. The CDR3 runs 12 residues. The CDR3 reads CASKSANQPQHF. CDR3 sequence (DNA): TGTGCCAGCAAGTCGGCCAATCAGCCCCAGCATTTT.

In the case of this clone: The sample contains more than one DNA sequence encoding this CDR3. The rearrangement links TRBV30 to TRBJ2-1, with a weak D call TRBD2 (5 bases). Trimming left V 0 bases short and J 2 bases short, with 11 bases between. The CDR3 is made up of 15 amino acids. CDR1 is GTSNPN, CDR2 SVGIG, per germline (reference sequence). The DNA for the CDR3 is TGTGCCTGGAGTGTAGGCCTAGCAGCCTACAATGAGCAGTTCTTC. It is translated as CAWSVGLAAYNEQFF.

This clone appeared a single time. The junction departs from the called germline gene at one end, perhaps through a read error. The chain carries TRBV7-2 and TRBJ2-1, with D perhaps matching TRBD1 (5 bases). The germline V gene has CDR1 SGHTA and CDR2 FQGNSA. CDR3 length: 16 amino acids. The CDR3 loop reads CASSIAGYLTYNEQFF. CDR3 coding DNA: TGTGCCAGCAGCATAGCAGGGTACCTAACCTACAATGAGCAGTTCTTC.

This chain links TRBV6-5 with TRBJ2-7; TRBD2 aligns across 7 bases. V was clipped by 6 bases and J by 5 bases; unmatched bases: 13. This CDR3 contains 15 residues. Germline CDR1 and CDR2: MNHEY and SVGAGI. The CDR3 nucleotides are TGTGCCAGCAGCCCGGGGTTGGGGAGGGAGGACGAGCAGTACTTC. It yields the protein CASSPGLGREDEQYF.

The genes are TRBV15 and TRBJ2-3; D may match TRBD1 or TRBD2 (6 bases each). This CDR3 region has 17 residues. The germline V and J ends were trimmed by 0 bases and 0 bases, with 13 bases remaining between them. CDR1 and CDR2 from the germline V gene are LNHNV and YYDKDF (reference sequence). The CDR3 spells CATSRDLGGPSTDTQYF. The CDR3 DNA reads TGTGCCACCAGCAGAGATCTAGGGGGGCCTAGCACAGATACGCAGTATTTT.

This clone turned up a few times. J is TRBJ1-2 and V is TRBV2; D not resolved. Per the germline V gene, CDR1 is SNHLY and CDR2 is FYNNEI. The CDR3 is 12 residues long. Trimming removed 2 bases from V and 8 bases from J, with 9 bases in between. Here the CDR3 reads CASSERRAGYTF. In DNA, the CDR3 is TGTGCCAGCAGTGAACGACGGGCCGGCTACACCTTC.

A few counts support this clone. The CDR3 is CAISTGGHQPQHF. In nucleotides, the CDR3 is TGTGCCATCAGTACAGGGGGCCATCAGCCCCAGCATTTT. V is TRBV10-3 and J is TRBJ1-5; 9 nucleotides agree with TRBD1. This CDR3 region has 13 residues. Germline V gives CDR1 ENHRY, CDR2 SYGVKD. The junction had 1 base not matched to a gene; V was cut back by 5 bases and J by 5 bases.

The rearrangement joins TRBV5-6 to TRBJ2-1; 8 nucleotides line up with TRBD2. Germline V gene lookup returns CDR1 SGHDT and CDR2 YYEEEE. J was trimmed by 4 bases and V by 4 bases; bases with no gene match: 10. The CDR3 length is 16 residues. CDR3 coding DNA: TGTGCCAGCAGCGGGAGGTTGGCGGGAGGTTACAATGAGCAGTTCTTC. Translation: CASSGRLAGGYNEQFF.

The chain joins TRBV18 to TRBJ1-5; D is unclear. The CDR3 totals 14 residues. Trimming pared 4 bases from V and 5 bases from J, leaving 12 bases between. The V gene's germline CDR1 is KGHSH and CDR2 LQKENI. This CDR3 is CASSRPGSDQPQHF. For the CDR3, the DNA is TGTGCCAGCTCACGGCCAGGCTCCGATCAGCCCCAGCATTTT. Full variable domain (missing parts from reference TRBV18 and TRBJ1-5): NAGVMQNPRHLVRRRGQEARLRCSPMKGHSHVYWYRQLPEEGLKFMVYLQKENIIDESGMPKERFSAEFPKEGPSILRIQQVVRGDSAAYFCASSRPGSDQPQHFGDGTRLSIL.

This clone was counted only a few times. The chain joins TRBV12-5 to TRBJ2-3; D unclear. This CDR3 has 11 amino acids. Trimming stripped 7 bases from V and 4 bases from J, with 6 bases between. Per germline, CDR1 LGHNT and CDR2 FRNRAP. The CDR3 DNA follows: TGTGCTAGTGCGTTAGCAGATACGCAGTATTTT. It specifies CASALADTQYF.

J is TRBJ2-2 and V is TRBV4-2, with D possibly being TRBD1 (5 bases). Germline assignment: CDR1 LGHNA and CDR2 YNFKEQ. CDR3 length equals 16 residues. The V and J ends lost 0 bases and 6 bases respectively, with 14 bases between them. The CDR3 spells CASSQDLTVYAGELFF. In nucleotides, the CDR3 is TGTGCCAGCAGCCAAGATCTGACAGTGTACGCCGGGGAGCTGTTTTTT.

V and J are TRBV10-3 and TRBJ1-2, with D possibly TRBD1 on 5 matching bases. V dropped 10 bases and J dropped 0 bases, with 12 bases sitting between them. Germline lookup yields CDR1 ENHRY and CDR2 SYGVKD. The CDR3 extends over 13 amino acids. CDR3 in amino acids: CATGRDANYGYTF. The CDR3 DNA sequence: TGTGCCACAGGGAGGGACGCTAACTATGGCTACACCTTC.

This chain connects TRBV7-2 to TRBJ2-7; TRBD1 is a possible D gene (6 bases). Trimming removed 0 bases at V and 3 bases at J, with 12 bases between. Germline CDR1 is SGHTA and CDR2 is FQGNSA. The CDR3 extends over 15 amino acids. CDR3 DNA: TGTGCCAGCAGCTTAGCTTGGGACACAGGCTACGAGCAGTACTTC. It encodes CASSLAWDTGYEQYF.

This clone was counted only a few times. CDR3 DNA: TGTGCCAGCGAGGACAGTAGGTCCTACAATGAGCAGTTCTTC. It yields the protein CASEDSRSYNEQFF. The chain is built from TRBV5-4 and TRBJ2-1; D perhaps matches TRBD1 (6 bases). The CDR3 spans 14 residues. The V gene lost 7 bases and the J gene lost 1 base, with 12 bases spanning the gap. In germline, CDR1 is SGHNT, CDR2 YYREEE (reference sequence).

The CDR3 region has the DNA TGTGCCACAAGCGGGACACCGAGGTTTGGCTACACCTTC. It is translated as CATSGTPRFGYTF. V is TRBV15 and J is TRBJ1-2; D perhaps matches TRBD1 (6 bases). With 9 bases removed from V and 7 bases from J, the gap between germline ends came to 18 bases. CDR3 length: 13 residues. Germline loops: CDR1 LNHNV, CDR2 YYDKDF (reference sequence).

The V and J genes are TRBV9 and TRBJ2-2; 8 bases are shared with TRBD1. Trimming removed 1 base from V and 2 bases from J; junction bases left unmatched: 4. Germline V gene data show CDR1 as SGDLS and CDR2 as YYNGEE. The CDR3 length is 16 residues. Here the CDR3 DNA reads TGTGCCAGCAGCGTACTAACAGGGGGAAACACCGGGGAGCTGTTTTTT. Protein product: CASSVLTGGNTGELFF.

The chain uses TRBV19 and TRBJ1-4, with a possible D match to TRBD1 (5 bases). V was shortened by 0 bases and J by 4 bases, with 9 bases between the two germline ends. This CDR3 is 15 amino acids long. Per germline, CDR1 LNHDA and CDR2 SQIVND (reference sequence). The chain's CDR3 is CASSIDRDRNEKLFF. CDR3 sequence (DNA): TGTGCCAGTAGTATAGATCGGGACCGTAATGAAAAACTGTTTTTT.

The chain couples TRBV7-8 to TRBJ2-5, with 9 bases identical to TRBD2. The V gene's germline CDR1 is SGHVS and CDR2 FQNEAQ. V lost 1 base and J lost 1; bases outside the gene matches: 22. The CDR3 totals 22 residues. This CDR3 is CASSLGPVGGRARLNSQETQYF. CDR3 sequence (DNA): TGTGCCAGCAGCTTAGGTCCTGTCGGCGGGAGGGCCAGACTCAATTCCCAAGAGACCCAGTACTTC.

The CDR3 region has the DNA TGCGCCAGCAGCCAAGGACTAGTAGAACACACCGGGGAGCTGTTTTTT. Encoded protein: CASSQGLVEHTGELFF. This rearrangement joins TRBV4-3 to TRBJ2-2; possible D gene TRBD2, 6 bases. V was cut by 1 base and J by 3 bases, with 12 bases left in between. There are 16 residues in the CDR3. Germline-derived CDR1 and CDR2 are LGHNA and YSLEER.

The chain combines TRBV23-1 with TRBJ1-1; no reliable D call. TRBV23-1 is recorded as an ORF, its role being uncertain. This CDR3 region has 12 residues. Trimming took off 4 bases at V and 4 bases at J, with 7 bases between the two ends. The CDR3 is CASSPPRTEAFF. CDR3 coding DNA: TGCGCCAGCAGTCCCCCCCGCACTGAAGCTTTCTTT.